The 15 T cell receptor beta chains listed next were all sequenced from one sample in a study of blood T cell repertoires in COVID-19. The table came from immunoSEQ multiplex PCR; TCRdb's copy has only in-frame clones and leaves some out. This table holds 57,000 or so clones, about 78% found once. Source material: peripheral blood. The receptors shown here come from a man aged 45-65 years with active or convalescent COVID-19.

Turning to this clone: Other nucleotide sequences in the sample specify the same CDR3. The V gene is TRBV13, the J gene TRBJ1-2, with 11 nucleotides matching TRBD1. Germline lookup yields CDR1 PRHDT and CDR2 FYEKMQ (reference sequence). The CDR3 contains 14 residues. The junction had 4 bases not matched to a gene; V was cut back by 5 bases and J by 5 bases. The CDR3 sequence: CASSQGTGGYGYTF. CDR3 nucleotides: TGTGCCAGCAGCCAAGGGACAGGGGGGTATGGCTACACCTTC. Complete variable domain (other parts from reference TRBV13 and TRBJ1-2): AAGVIQSPRHLIKEKRETATLKCYPIPRHDTVYWYQQGPGQDPQFLISFYEKMQSDKGSIPDRFSAQQFSDYHSELNMSSLELGDSALYFCASSQGTGGYGYTFGSGTRLTVV.

The chain employs TRBV2 and TRBJ1-5; 12 bases match TRBD1. Germline-derived CDR1 and CDR2 are SNHLY and FYNNEI. The CDR3 extends over 15 amino acids. The V and J ends lost 6 bases and 5 bases, in that order; junction bases with no gene match: 5. CDR3 sequence: CASSPGTGGHQPQHF. CDR3 in DNA: TGTGCCAGCAGCCCCGGGACAGGGGGCCATCAGCCCCAGCATTTT.

This clone was seen a handful of times. V and J are TRBV19 and TRBJ2-2; 7 bases match TRBD2. The CDR3 extends over 15 amino acids. V shed 8 bases and J 1 base; nucleotides not matched to a gene: 7. Germline V lookup: CDR1 LNHDA, CDR2 SQIVND (reference sequence). CDR3 in DNA: TGTGCCAGTTCGAGTCTAGCGGAGAACACCGGGGAGCTGTTTTTT. Its translation: CASSSLAENTGELFF.

The rearrangement joins TRBV7-2 to TRBJ1-1; D is undetermined. Trimming shortened V by 0 bases and J by 7 bases, and 12 bases separated the two germline ends. This CDR3 is built from 14 residues. CDR1 and CDR2 from the germline V gene are SGHTA and FQGNSA. CDR3 nucleotide sequence: TGTGCCAGCAGCTTAGCCTTTTCACAGATTGAAGCTTTCTTT. Its protein is CASSLAFSQIEAFF.

The CDR3 spells CASSQEETAKGETQYF. As DNA, the CDR3 is TGCGCCAGCAGCCAAGAAGAGACAGCGAAGGGAGAGACCCAGTACTTC. This rearrangement joins TRBV4-1 to TRBJ2-5; maybe TRBD1 (5 bases). The germline CDR1 and CDR2 sequences are MGHRA and YSYEKL. This CDR3 spans 16 amino acids. Between the trimmed V and J ends, which lost 0 bases and 4 bases, there was a span of 15 bases.

V and J are TRBV10-2 and TRBJ1-1; 12 bases match TRBD1. Trimming removed 4 bases from V and 5 bases from J; junction bases left unmatched: 8. This CDR3 spans 16 amino acids. Germline CDR1 is WSHSY and CDR2 is SAAADI. CDR3 residues: CASSGGTGGYRTEAFF. The CDR3 DNA reads as TGCGCCAGCAGTGGGGGGACAGGGGGCTATCGAACTGAAGCTTTCTTT.

CDR3 coding DNA: TGTGCCAGCAGCTTGACCCACCTCTGGAGCTCCTATAATTCACCCCTCCACTTT. Translated, it gives CASSLTHLWSSYNSPLHF. This chain links TRBV5-6 with TRBJ1-6; no clear D gene. CDR1 and CDR2 from the germline V gene are SGHDT and YYEEEE. The CDR3 runs to 18 residues. Trimming pared 1 base from V and 0 bases from J, leaving 14 bases between.

This clone came up a few times. The chain recombines TRBV7-8 with TRBJ1-2, with 7 bases that match TRBD1. V gave up 1 base and J gave up 4 bases; unmatched junction bases: 15. CDR3 size: 18 residues. Germline V gene sequence: CDR1 SGHVS, CDR2 FQNEAQ. This chain's CDR3 is CASSLVRLPGGRGYGYTF. CDR3 coding DNA: TGTGCCAGCAGCTTAGTCCGATTACCAGGGGGTAGGGGCTATGGCTACACCTTC.

The rearrangement joins TRBV10-3 to TRBJ2-2; 9 bases are a match to TRBD1. The CDR3 extends over 15 amino acids. The ends lost 4 bases at V and 4 bases at J; junction bases unmatched: 4. CDR1 ENHRY and CDR2 SYGVKD come from the germline V gene. In nucleotides, the CDR3 is TGTGCCATCAGTGCCGGGACAGGGTTCACCGGGGAGCTGTTTTTT. Its translation is CAISAGTGFTGELFF.

This clone was picked up a small number of times. CDR3 nucleotides: TGTGCCAGCAGCTTGGATACCAGAAATTCACCCCTCCACTTT. Translated: CASSLDTRNSPLHF. This chain uses TRBV5-6 with TRBJ1-6; D is unresolved. The CDR3 extends over 14 amino acids. V was trimmed by 0 bases and J by 7 bases, leaving 8 bases between them. The germline gives CDR1 SGHDT, CDR2 YYEEEE. The full variable domain, with the rest looked up from reference TRBV5-6 and TRBJ1-6, is DAGVTQSPTHLIKTRGQQVTLRCSPKSGHDTVSWYQQALGQGPQFIFQYYEEEERQRGNFPDRFSGHQFPNYSSELNVNALLLGDSALYLCASSLDTRNSPLHFGNGTRLTVT.

The chain joins TRBV7-6 to TRBJ2-3; D uncertain. The germline gives CDR1 SGHVS, CDR2 FNYEAQ. The CDR3 is made up of 11 amino acids. V was clipped by 5 bases and J by 5 bases, with 5 bases between them. CDR3 nucleotide sequence: TGTGCCAGCAGCGGAGAAGATACGCAGTATTTT. Its translation: CASSGEDTQYF.

The genes are TRBV18 and TRBJ1-3, with D tentatively TRBD1 (6 bases). CDR1 is KGHSH, CDR2 LQKENI, per germline. V lost 0 bases and J lost 4, with 13 bases in between. The CDR3 consists of 16 residues. The CDR3 reads CASSPPRTVVGNTIYF. The CDR3 nucleotides are TGTGCCAGCTCACCACCGAGGACAGTAGTCGGAAACACCATATATTTT.

The rearrangement joins TRBV5-1 to TRBJ1-2; 7 positions match TRBD1. This CDR3 spans 13 amino acids. Losses at the gene ends were 4 bases for V and 5 bases for J; bases not matched to a gene: 5. The germline V gene encodes CDR1 SGHRS and CDR2 YFSETQ. The CDR3 DNA reads as TGCGCCAGCAGCCACCGGGACAGATATGGCTACACCTTC. This gives the protein CASSHRDRYGYTF.

The J gene is TRBJ2-3, the V gene TRBV7-2; 8 bases fit TRBD2. V lost 4 bases and J lost 6; bases outside the gene matches: 9. Germline values: CDR1 SGHTA, CDR2 FQGNSA. The CDR3 is 15 residues long. DNA for the CDR3: TGTGCCAGCAGCTCCAACCCGGGGGGGCTCGATACGCAGTATTTT. As protein: CASSSNPGGLDTQYF.

This chain joins TRBV5-1 and TRBJ2-2; 11 bases map to TRBD1. This CDR3 spans 17 amino acids. CDR1 is SGHRS, CDR2 YFSETQ, per germline. Losses at the gene ends were 2 bases for V and 8 bases for J; bases not matched to a gene: 11. CDR3 bases: TGCGCCAGCAGCTTAGGTTACGGACAGGGGGCGTCTGGGGAGCTGTTTTTT. Its translation: CASSLGYGQGASGELFF. Full variable domain (rest looked up from reference TRBV5-1 and TRBJ2-2): KAGVTQTPRYLIKTRGQQVTLSCSPISGHRSVSWYQQTPGQGLQFLFEYFSETQRNKGNFPGRFSGRQFSNSRSEMNVSTLELGDSALYLCASSLGYGQGASGELFFGEGSRLTVL.